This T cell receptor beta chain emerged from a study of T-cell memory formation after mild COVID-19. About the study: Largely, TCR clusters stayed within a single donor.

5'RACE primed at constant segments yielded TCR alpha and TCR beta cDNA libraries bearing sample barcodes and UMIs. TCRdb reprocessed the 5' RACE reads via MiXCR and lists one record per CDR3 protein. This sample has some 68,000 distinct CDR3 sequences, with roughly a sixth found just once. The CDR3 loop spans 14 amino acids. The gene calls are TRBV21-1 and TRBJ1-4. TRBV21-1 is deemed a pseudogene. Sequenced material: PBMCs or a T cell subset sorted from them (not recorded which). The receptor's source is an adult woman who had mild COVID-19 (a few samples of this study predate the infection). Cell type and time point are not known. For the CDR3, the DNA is TGTGCCAGCAGCAGGAGGCATGGGAATGAAAAACTGTTTTTT. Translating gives CASSRRHGNEKLFF.